What follows are 29 T cell receptor beta chains derived from one specimen sequenced in a study of graft-versus-host responses after intestinal transplantation. Profiled with immunoSEQ multiplex PCR; TCRdb holds only in-frame clones, not every one. This table has 45,000 to 55,000 clones, about 90% appearing once. The sequencing here drew on PBMCs, taken nearly 670 days after intestinal transplant. These receptors all stem from a human patient who received an intestinal transplant, so some T cells may come from the graft donor.

The chain joins TRBV5-8 to TRBJ1-2, with D perhaps TRBD1 (5 bases). The CDR3 sequence is 14 residues long. Germline assignment: CDR1 SGHTS and CDR2 YDEGEE. V dropped 4 bases and J dropped 1 base, with 11 bases sitting between them. CDR3 nucleotides: TGTGCCAGCAGCCCGGGACTGAATAACTATGGCTACACCTTC. This gives the protein CASSPGLNNYGYTF.

V and J are TRBV27 and TRBJ1-1, with TRBD1 identical over 7 bases. CDR3 length equals 16 residues. Germline lookup yields CDR1 MNHEY and CDR2 SMNVEV (reference sequence). Trimming at V came to 1 base and at J to 0 bases, leaving 5 bases not matched to a gene. CDR3 residues: CASSLYPGTVNTEAFF. In DNA, the CDR3 is TGTGCCAGCAGTTTATACCCCGGGACAGTGAACACTGAAGCTTTCTTT.

The V and J genes are TRBV5-1 and TRBJ2-7, with 7 bases identical to TRBD1. The CDR3 is 15 amino acids. CDR1 and CDR2 (germline): SGHRS, YFSETQ. V shed 4 bases and J 0 bases; nucleotides not matched to a gene: 7. The CDR3 here is CASSPGQPGSYEQYF. The DNA for the CDR3 is TGCGCCAGCAGCCCGGGACAGCCTGGCTCCTACGAGCAGTACTTC.

This rearrangement joins TRBV19 to TRBJ2-5, with 7 bases lining up with TRBD1. Trimming cost V 5 bases and J 6 bases; bases outside gene matches: 6. Germline CDR1 is LNHDA and CDR2 is SQIVND (reference sequence). The CDR3 runs 13 residues. CDR3 loop: CASSHDREKTQYF. DNA for the CDR3: TGTGCCAGTAGTCACGACAGGGAGAAGACCCAGTACTTC. The whole variable domain, remainder taken from reference TRBV19 and TRBJ2-5, is DGGITQSPKYLFRKEGQNVTLSCEQNLNHDAMYWYRQDPGQGLRLIYYSQIVNDFQKGDIAEGYSVSREKKESFPLTVTSAQKNPTAFYLCASSHDREKTQYFGPGTRLLVL.

V and J are TRBV7-2 and TRBJ2-2, with a possible D match to TRBD2 (5 bases). Trimming took 1 base from V and 3 from J, leaving 9 bases between them. This CDR3 is built from 15 residues. Per germline, CDR1 SGHTA and CDR2 FQGNSA. This chain's CDR3 is CASSLEGLDTGELFF. Here the CDR3 DNA reads TGTGCCAGCAGCTTAGAAGGACTGGACACCGGGGAGCTGTTTTTT. The full variable domain, its missing parts supplied by reference TRBV7-2 and TRBJ2-2, is GAGVSQSPSNKVTEKGKDVELRCDPISGHTALYWYRQSLGQGLEFLIYFQGNSAPDKSGLPSDRFSAERTGGSVSTLTIQRTQQEDSAVYLCASSLEGLDTGELFFGEGSRLTVL.

The genes are TRBV6-1 and TRBJ1-6; 8 bases are a match to TRBD1. The CDR3 is 14 residues long. In germline, CDR1 is MNHNS, CDR2 SASEGT. Unmatched junction bases numbered 5, after V lost 7 bases and J lost 6 bases. The CDR3 here is CASNDRGVNSPLHF. CDR3 DNA: TGTGCCAGCAACGACAGGGGTGTTAATTCACCCCTCCACTTT.

This clone showed up just once. CDR3 region: CASSTFRQRAFF. The CDR3 DNA sequence: TGTGCCAGTAGTACTTTCCGGCAGAGAGCTTTCTTT. J is TRBJ1-1 and V is TRBV19; D is undetermined. The CDR3 sequence is 12 residues long. Trimming stripped 4 bases from V and 10 bases from J, with 13 bases between. Germline V gene data show CDR1 as LNHDA and CDR2 as SQIVND (reference sequence).

The chain couples TRBV5-1 to TRBJ2-5; 8 bases match TRBD2. Germline V CDR1 and CDR2: SGHRS, YFSETQ. This CDR3 region has 16 residues. J gave up 4 bases and V 5 bases, and 13 bases lay outside the gene matches. The CDR3 sequence: CASSPDRGGEGETQYF. The CDR3 DNA is TGCGCCAGCAGTCCAGACCGGGGGGGCGAAGGAGAGACCCAGTACTTC.

V and J are TRBV27 and TRBJ2-1; 7 nucleotides match TRBD2. The V and J ends lost 5 bases and 5 bases, in that order; junction bases with no gene match: 6. Per the germline V gene, CDR1 is MNHEY and CDR2 is SMNVEV (reference sequence). The CDR3 is 14 amino acids. The CDR3 sequence: CASSPAGFDNEQFF. DNA of the CDR3: TGTGCCAGCAGTCCAGCGGGGTTCGACAATGAGCAGTTCTTC.

The genes are TRBV7-9 and TRBJ2-5, with D tentatively TRBD2 (6 bases). This CDR3 spans 13 amino acids. Deletions cut 8 bases from V and 5 bases from J, with 15 bases between. From germline, CDR1 is SEHNR and CDR2 FQNEAQ (reference sequence). CDR3 protein: CASLLALGETQYF. CDR3 coding DNA: TGTGCCAGCCTTCTAGCGCTAGGGGAGACCCAGTACTTC.

The chain combines TRBV27 with TRBJ1-1; D is undetermined. CDR1 is MNHEY, CDR2 SMNVEV, per germline (reference sequence). The CDR3 consists of 11 residues. V shed 10 bases and J shed 1 base, with 7 bases lying between them. CDR3 DNA: TGTGCCACTTACTGGAACACTGAAGCTTTCTTT. Its protein product is CATYWNTEAFF.

The rearrangement links TRBV6-5 to TRBJ2-6, with D possibly being TRBD2 (5 bases). With 6 bases removed from V and 0 bases from J, the gap between germline ends came to 9 bases. CDR1 is MNHEY and CDR2 is SVGAGI in the germline V gene. The CDR3 loop spans 15 amino acids. The CDR3 here is CASSRTGSGANVLTF. The CDR3 coding sequence is TGTGCCAGCAGCCGGACTGGCTCTGGGGCCAACGTCCTGACTTTC.

The chain links TRBV6-1 to TRBJ1-1; D is unresolved. Germline lookup yields CDR1 MNHNS and CDR2 SASEGT. Trimming left V 4 bases short and J 10 bases short, with 16 bases between. The length of the CDR3 is 13 residues. For the CDR3, the DNA is TGTGCCAGCAGTGTCCCAACCCCTTCCGGAGCTTTCTTT. Its protein product is CASSVPTPSGAFF.

V is TRBV10-2 and J is TRBJ2-1; D is perhaps TRBD1 or TRBD2 (6 bases each). Germline V gene data show CDR1 as WSHSY and CDR2 as SAAADI. This CDR3 has 14 amino acids. Trimming stripped 1 base from V and 12 bases from J, with 16 bases between. CDR3 DNA sequence: TGCGCCAGCAGTGAGTTAGGTGGGGGGCAGGGGCAGTTCTTC. Translated: CASSELGGGQGQFF.

This CDR3 reads CASSPQPRSNSPLHF. The DNA of the CDR3 is TGTGCCAGCAGTCCGCAACCCCGCAGTAATTCACCCCTCCACTTT. The chain links TRBV2 to TRBJ1-6; no clear D gene. Germline CDR1 SNHLY, CDR2 FYNNEI. Trimming removed 5 bases from V and 6 bases from J, with 14 bases in between. CDR3 size: 15 residues. Drawing the rest from reference TRBV2 and TRBJ1-6, the complete variable domain is EPEVTQTPSHQVTQMGQEVILRCVPISNHLYFYWYRQILGQKVEFLVSFYNNEISEKSEIFDDQFSVERPDGSNFTLKIRSTKLEDSAMYFCASSPQPRSNSPLHFGNGTRLTVT.

The chain links TRBV5-1 to TRBJ1-4; D is unclear. This CDR3 is built from 14 residues. V was cut by 0 bases and J by 7 bases, with 10 bases left in between. Germline values: CDR1 SGHRS, CDR2 YFSETQ. The CDR3 sequence is CASSLATIIEKLFF. CDR3 DNA: TGCGCCAGCAGCTTGGCGACGATCATTGAAAAACTGTTTTTT.

This chain links TRBV11-2 with TRBJ1-2; D remains ambiguous. The CDR3 sequence is 15 residues long. The V end lost 1 base, the J end lost 3 bases, and 12 bases lay between the germline ends. Per the germline V gene, CDR1 is SGHAT and CDR2 is FQNNGV. In DNA form, the CDR3 reads TGTGCCAGCAGCTTAGCAGCCATCGGGGACTATGGCTACACCTTC. Protein: CASSLAAIGDYGYTF.

The V call is TRBV6-6, the J call TRBJ1-2; TRBD1 matches 7 bases. The CDR3 is made up of 14 amino acids. J gave up 7 bases and V 2 bases, and 7 bases lay outside the gene matches. Germline V CDR1 and CDR2: MNHNY, SVGAGI (reference sequence). CDR3 bases: TGTGCCAGCAGTTACCAGGGGGGCAAGGGTGGCTACACCTTC. Translation: CASSYQGGKGGYTF.

With respect to this clone: The identical CDR3 is also encoded by other nucleotide sequences in the sample. The chain recombines TRBV30 with TRBJ2-3; TRBD1 or TRBD2 may be the D gene (5 bases each). Germline lookup yields CDR1 GTSNPN and CDR2 SVGIG (reference sequence). The V end lost 4 bases, the J end lost 10 bases, and 18 bases lay between the germline ends. The CDR3 length is 13 residues. CDR3 in DNA: TGTGCCTGGACGAGGGCTGGGGGTGGGCCGCAGTATTTT. Its protein is CAWTRAGGGPQYF.

This clone appeared a few times. This chain links TRBV6-5 with TRBJ1-2; D may be TRBD1 (5 bases). Germline V gives CDR1 MNHEY, CDR2 SVGAGI. V dropped 8 bases and J dropped 9 bases, with 16 bases sitting between them. The CDR3 covers 12 residues. DNA for the CDR3: TGTGCCAGCGGTTGGGGGTATCAGAGCTACACCTTC. Protein sequence: CASGWGYQSYTF.

V and J are TRBV29-1 and TRBJ2-3; possibly TRBD2 for D (6 bases). The CDR3 contains 14 residues. V lost 6 bases, J lost 0 bases, and 13 bases lay in between. Germline V gene data show CDR1 as SQVTM and CDR2 as ANQGSEA. The CDR3 spells CSVVAGLSTDTQYF. The CDR3, as DNA: TGCAGCGTCGTCGCAGGACTAAGCACAGATACGCAGTATTTT.

The V gene is TRBV6-1, the J gene TRBJ1-2; 12 nucleotides match TRBD1. The CDR3 is made up of 14 amino acids. Trimming cost V 3 bases and J 8 bases; bases outside gene matches: 4. Germline V gives CDR1 MNHNS, CDR2 SASEGT. The CDR3 here is CASSDGDRGPGYTF. The CDR3 DNA reads as TGTGCCAGCAGTGATGGGGACAGGGGGCCGGGCTACACCTTC.

The chain joins TRBV30 to TRBJ2-5; TRBD1 matches 7 bases. The better agreement between TRBJ2-7 and the DNA end casts doubt on the J call. Germline CDR1 reads GTSNPN; CDR2 reads SVGIG (reference sequence). The CDR3 has 15 amino acids. The CDR3 sequence is CAWEGNRGRSYEQYF. Written as DNA, the CDR3 is TGTGCCTGGGAAGGGAACAGGGGCAGATCCTACGAGCAGTACTTC.

The chain combines TRBV6-5 with TRBJ1-4; 8 positions agree with TRBD1. V shed 3 bases, J shed 7 bases, and the junction held 4 bases outside the gene matches. Germline CDR1 is MNHEY and CDR2 is SVGAGI. This CDR3 has 14 amino acids. The CDR3 DNA reads TGTGCCAGCAGTTATGGGACAGGAAGTGAAAAACTGTTTTTT. This gives the protein CASSYGTGSEKLFF.

The J gene is TRBJ2-2, the V gene TRBV10-3; 8 bases line up with TRBD1. V was pared by 6 bases and J by 1 base, with 4 bases of the junction left unmatched. CDR3 size: 15 residues. Germline CDR1 reads ENHRY; CDR2 reads SYGVKD. The CDR3 reads CAIRLGTGNTGELFF. As DNA, the CDR3 is TGTGCCATCAGACTTGGGACAGGGAACACCGGGGAGCTGTTTTTT.

This chain links TRBV5-1 with TRBJ2-3, with TRBD1 matching over 8 bases. With 4 bases clipped from V and 2 bases from J, the junction kept 9 bases outside the gene matches. Germline lookup yields CDR1 SGHRS and CDR2 YFSETQ. The CDR3 is made up of 16 amino acids. The CDR3 loop reads CASSPEWTGPTDTQYF. The CDR3 DNA reads TGCGCCAGCAGCCCCGAATGGACAGGGCCCACAGATACGCAGTATTTT.

The V gene is TRBV5-4, the J gene TRBJ1-2; D not resolved. V gave up 6 bases and J gave up 6 bases, with 12 bases separating them. The CDR3 totals 12 residues. CDR1 is SGHNT and CDR2 is YYREEE in the germline V gene (reference sequence). In DNA, the CDR3 is TGTGCCAGCAACCTAGGCGGGAATGGCTACACCTTC. This encodes CASNLGGNGYTF.

This clone appeared a single time. This sequence joins TRBV4-2 and TRBJ1-3, with D maybe TRBD1 (6 bases). V was clipped by 0 bases and J by 0 bases, with 27 bases between them. CDR3 length: 22 amino acids. Per the germline V gene, CDR1 is LGHNA and CDR2 is YNFKEQ. CDR3 DNA: TGTGCCAGCAGCCAAGATTTTCGGGTAACCCAAACCGGGACACCCTCTGGAAACACCATATATTTT. This encodes CASSQDFRVTQTGTPSGNTIYF.

The V call is TRBV2, the J call TRBJ2-2; D is uncertain. V was clipped by 3 bases and J by 1 base, with 3 bases between them. CDR3 size: 13 residues. The germline V gene encodes CDR1 SNHLY and CDR2 FYNNEI. The CDR3 region has the DNA TGTGCCAGCAGTGACCAGAACACCGGGGAGCTGTTTTTT. It codes for CASSDQNTGELFF.